These 3 T cell receptor beta chains came from one sample sequenced in a study of T cell responses to AZD1222 COVID-19 vaccine. The protocol was immunoSEQ multiplex PCR, while the TCRdb copy is restricted to in-frame clones and leaves out a portion. The table lists 95,000 to 100,000 clones, around 90% of them singletons. Sequencing used peripheral blood, obtained on day 0 of AZD1222 vaccination. The receptors were gathered from an adult in good health.

The chain combines TRBV6-5 with TRBJ2-7; TRBD2 aligns across 11 bases. Germline V gives CDR1 MNHEY, CDR2 SVGAGI. Trimming at V came to 5 bases and at J to 4 bases, leaving 4 bases not matched to a gene. The CDR3 length is 14 residues. CDR3 sequence reads: CASSISGGAYEQYF. The CDR3 DNA reads as TGTGCCAGCAGTATTAGCGGGGGGGCGTACGAGCAGTACTTC.

The chain couples TRBV14 to TRBJ2-1; D possibly corresponds to TRBD2 (5 bases). The length of the CDR3 is 15 residues. V shed 3 bases and J shed 10 bases, with 19 bases lying between them. Germline V gene data show CDR1 as SGHDN and CDR2 as FVKESK. This CDR3 reads CASSQREFGELEQFF. CDR3 sequence (DNA): TGTGCCAGCAGCCAGAGGGAATTCGGCGAACTGGAGCAGTTCTTC. The whole variable domain, filled in from reference TRBV14 and TRBJ2-1, reads EAGVTQFPSHSVIEKGQTVTLRCDPISGHDNLYWYRRVMGKEIKFLLHFVKESKQDESGMPNNRFLAERTGGTYSTLKVQPAELEDSGVYFCASSQREFGELEQFFGPGTRLTVL.

The gene calls are TRBV7-2 and TRBJ2-5, with 10 positions matching TRBD2. The J segment lost 2 bases and the V segment lost 5 bases, leaving 8 bases of the junction unmatched. CDR1 is SGHTA and CDR2 is FQGNSA in the germline V gene. This CDR3 contains 16 residues. CDR3 amino acids: CASSPGLARVQETQYF. CDR3 nucleotides: TGTGCCAGCAGCCCGGGACTAGCGCGGGTACAAGAGACCCAGTACTTC.